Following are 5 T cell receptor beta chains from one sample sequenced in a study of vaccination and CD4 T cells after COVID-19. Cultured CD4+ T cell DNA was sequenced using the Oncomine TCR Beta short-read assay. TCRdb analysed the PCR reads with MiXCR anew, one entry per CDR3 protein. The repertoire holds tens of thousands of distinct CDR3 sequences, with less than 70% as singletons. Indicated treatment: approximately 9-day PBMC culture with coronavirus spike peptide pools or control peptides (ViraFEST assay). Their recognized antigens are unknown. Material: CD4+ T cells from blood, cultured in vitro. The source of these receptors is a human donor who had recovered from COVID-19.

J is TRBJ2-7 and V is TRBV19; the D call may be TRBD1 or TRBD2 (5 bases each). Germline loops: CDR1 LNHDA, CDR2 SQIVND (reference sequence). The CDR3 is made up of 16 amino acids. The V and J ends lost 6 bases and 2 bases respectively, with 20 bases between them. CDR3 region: CASRRTPGRDAYEQYF. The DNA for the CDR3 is TGTGCCAGTAGAAGGACACCGGGACGGGACGCCTACGAGCAGTACTTC.

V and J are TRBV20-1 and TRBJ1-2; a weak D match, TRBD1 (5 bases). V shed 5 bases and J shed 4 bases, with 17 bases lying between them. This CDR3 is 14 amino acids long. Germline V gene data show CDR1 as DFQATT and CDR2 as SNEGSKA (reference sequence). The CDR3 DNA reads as TGCAGTGCTTTCCTTCGGGGGGGGACCTATGGCTACACCTTC. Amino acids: CSAFLRGGTYGYTF.

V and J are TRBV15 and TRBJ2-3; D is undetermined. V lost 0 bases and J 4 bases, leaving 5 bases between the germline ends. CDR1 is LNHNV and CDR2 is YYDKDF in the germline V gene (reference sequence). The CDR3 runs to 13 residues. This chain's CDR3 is CATSRDPPDTQYF. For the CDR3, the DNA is TGTGCCACCAGCAGAGATCCCCCAGATACGCAGTATTTT.

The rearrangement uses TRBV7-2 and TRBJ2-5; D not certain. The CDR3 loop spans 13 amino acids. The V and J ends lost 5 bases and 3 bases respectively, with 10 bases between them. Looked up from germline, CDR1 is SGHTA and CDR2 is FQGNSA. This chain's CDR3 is CASSPAIKETQYF. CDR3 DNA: TGTGCCAGCAGCCCAGCAATTAAAGAGACCCAGTACTTC.

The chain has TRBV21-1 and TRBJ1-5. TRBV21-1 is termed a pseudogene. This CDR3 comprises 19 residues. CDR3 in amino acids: CASSKLGGLWLRSNQPQHF. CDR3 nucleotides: TGTGCCAGCAGCAAATTAGGAGGCCTCTGGCTCAGGAGCAATCAGCCCCAGCATTTT.